This T cell receptor beta chain was sequenced for a study of T-cell memory formation after mild COVID-19. For the study at large: Most TCR clusters belonged to a single donor. Overall study findings and caveats: Contracting CD4+ clones sat mainly in CM and EM; CD8+ in EMRA.

The CDR3 totals 15 residues. Trimming took off 1 base at V and 2 bases at J, with 10 bases between the two ends. The germline V gene has CDR1 MGHRA and CDR2 YSYEKL. TCR alpha and TCR beta cDNA libraries carrying sample barcodes and UMIs came from 5'RACE with constant-segment primers. TCRdb re-derived calls from the 5' RACE reads in MiXCR, one entry per CDR3 protein. The sample includes under 450,000 distinct CDR3 sequences, approximately 15% of them seen just once. In regard to this clonotype: Its antigen is not known.

Input material: PBMCs or a T cell subset sorted from them (not recorded which). The chain carries TRBV4-1 and TRBJ2-3, with D unclear. The receptor's source is a man younger than 35 who had mild COVID-19 (a few samples of this study predate the infection). Cell type and time point are not known. The CDR3 reads CASSQGWGLTDTQYF. Here the CDR3 DNA reads TGCGCCAGCAGCCAAGGGTGGGGTCTCACAGATACGCAGTATTTT.